The clone carrying this T cell receptor (beta chain) was found many times. Its matching antigen is unknown. Trimming left V 0 bases short and J 1 base short, with 17 bases between. This CDR3 has 17 amino acids. Germline assignment: CDR1 DFQATT and CDR2 SNEGSKA (reference sequence). Unique molecular identifiers were incorporated during preparation of the TCRbeta library. One entry per CDR3 protein, called by TCRdb with MiXCR from the PCR reads. The sample shows roughly 150,000 distinct CDR3 sequences, around 10% of them seen only once. The data stem from a study of T-cell reconstitution after alpha-beta-depleted transplantation in children. Findings and caveats of the study: High day-60 TCRbeta diversity in some patients came from surviving recipient T cells and thymic progenitors. The study reportedly traced alpha-beta T cells about two months after transplant to several hundred expanded graft clones. One year after transplant, T-cell counts and diversity came mostly from newly produced T cells.

This chain connects TRBV20-1 to TRBJ2-3, with D uncertain. The receptor was derived from a boy younger than 10 with acute myeloid leukemia, due to receive a stem cell transplant. The sample consisted of PBMCs, taken before TCRalphabeta/CD19-depleted stem cell transplant. CDR3 region: CSAREVRGWAGTDTQYF. CDR3 sequence (DNA): TGCAGTGCTAGAGAAGTGCGTGGGTGGGCCGGCACAGATACGCAGTATTTT.